These T cell receptor beta chains were read from a single sample in a study of blood T cell repertoires in COVID-19. Sequencing used immunoSEQ multiplex PCR; TCRdb keeps in-frame clones, though not all of them. The table shows around 290,000 clones, with around 87% occurring only once. Sequenced material: peripheral blood. The receptor source for this set is a woman aged 50 to 60 who had recovered from COVID-19. Each CDR3 is given with its conserved first and last residue. A D gene is named only where the DNA matches it firmly. Clone size appears in some rows only: once, few, many, or a class for an expanded clone.

v_call	clone_size	d_call	j_call	cdr3_length	cdr3_nt	cdr3_aa
TRBV11-2	-	TRBD1	TRBJ1-3	13	TGTGCCACCAGTACAGGGGGGGGAAACACCATATATTTT	CATSTGGGNTIYF
TRBV4-3	-	-	TRBJ1-4	16	TGCGCCAGCAGCCAACAAACAGGGAGAGGCAGCGAAAAACTGTTTTTT	CASSQQTGRGSEKLFF
TRBV19	-	TRBD1	TRBJ1-5	15	TGTGCCAGTAGTTCCTGGACAGGGCAAGGACAGCCCCAGCATTTT	CASSSWTGQGQPQHF
TRBV2	-	-	TRBJ1-1	13	TGTGCCAGCAGGTTAGGGCGGGAAGCTGAAGCTTTCTTT	CASRLGREAEAFF
TRBV19	-	-	TRBJ1-2	15	TGTGCCAGTAGTATAGGCGGTACCTTGACCTATGGCTACACCTTC	CASSIGGTLTYGYTF
TRBV28	-	-	TRBJ1-6	16	TGTGCCAGCAGTTTATCCCCGAGACAGACAAATTCACCCCTCCACTTT	CASSLSPRQTNSPLHF
TRBV7-2	-	TRBD2	TRBJ2-3	15	TGTGCCAGCAGCTTGGGACTAGCGACGGTGGATACGCAGTATTTT	CASSLGLATVDTQYF
TRBV14	-	TRBD1	TRBJ1-1	16	TGTGCCAGCAGCTACCTACCAGGGGGTGCAAACACTGAAGCTTTCTTT	CASSYLPGGANTEAFF
TRBV5-6	once	TRBD1	TRBJ2-7	14	TGTGCCAGCAGCTTGTTACCAGGGGGTGTCGAGCAGTACTTC	CASSLLPGGVEQYF
TRBV7-3	once	TRBD2	TRBJ2-1	14	TGTGCCAGCAGCTTATCGGGGGGCTACAATGAGCAGTTCTTC	CASSLSGGYNEQFF
TRBV11-2	-	-	TRBJ2-7	11	TGTGCCAGCAGCTTGGCTTACGAGCAGTACTTC	CASSLAYEQYF
TRBV7-9	-	TRBD1	TRBJ2-1	15	TGTGCCAGCAGCTTGGTGGGACAGGGCCACAATGAGCAGTTCTTC	CASSLVGQGHNEQFF
TRBV5-4	-	TRBD1	TRBJ1-2	15	TGTGCCAGCAGCTCGACAGGGGGCGAGGACTATGGCTACACCTTC	CASSSTGGEDYGYTF
TRBV29-1	-	-	TRBJ2-7	11	TGCAGCGTCGTTTCCGGGTACGAGCAGTACTTC	CSVVSGYEQYF
TRBV7-8	-	-	TRBJ1-4	14	TGTGCCAGCAGCTTAGCCAGGGTCCGGGAAAAACTGTTTTTT	CASSLARVREKLFF
TRBV7-9	-	TRBD1	TRBJ1-2	18	TGTGCCAGCAGCTTAGGGAGCCCGAGGACAGGGAATAACTATGGCTACACCTTC	CASSLGSPRTGNNYGYTF
TRBV10-3	once	TRBD2	TRBJ2-7	16	TGTGCCATCAGTGACTCCGGACTAGCTGAATCCTACGAGCAGTACTTC	CAISDSGLAESYEQYF
TRBV4-3	-	-	TRBJ2-7	17	TGCGCCAGCAGCCAAGATTACGAGGAAGTCGTTTCCTACGAGCAGTACTTC	CASSQDYEEVVSYEQYF
TRBV9	-	-	TRBJ2-7	16	TGTGCCAGCAGCGTAGCTTCAGGGACTCCGACCTACGAGCAGTACTTC	CASSVASGTPTYEQYF
TRBV24-1	-	-	TRBJ1-3	12	TGTGCCACCAGGAGCTCTGGAAACACCATATATTTT	CATRSSGNTIYF
TRBV29-1	-	-	TRBJ2-2	14	TGCAGCGCTCGACAGTATCGGAACACCGGGGAGCTGTTTTTT	CSARQYRNTGELFF
TRBV19	-	-	TRBJ1-1	13	TGTGCCAGTAGTATAAACAGAAACACTGAAGCTTTCTTT	CASSINRNTEAFF
TRBV27	-	-	TRBJ2-1	15	TGTGCCAGCAGGACGGGGGACGCCACCTACAATGAGCAGTTCTTC	CASRTGDATYNEQFF
TRBV5-5	-	-	TRBJ2-5	14	TGTGCCAGCAGCGCCTCACAGGGATCCGAGACCCAGTACTTC	CASSASQGSETQYF
TRBV7-8	-	-	TRBJ1-3	14	TGTGCCAGCAGCTTAGCTACAGGGGGAAACACCATATATTTT	CASSLATGGNTIYF
TRBV30	-	-	TRBJ2-1	15	TGTGCCTGGAGTTTCGGACAGACTCTATACAATGAGCAGTTCTTC	CAWSFGQTLYNEQFF
TRBV28	-	-	TRBJ2-7	15	TGTGCCAGCACTTCCACCCAGGGGTTCTCCTACGAGCAGTACTTC	CASTSTQGFSYEQYF
TRBV2	-	-	TRBJ2-7	15	TGTGCCAGCAACCGGGACATGGACCCTAGGTACGAGCAGTACTTC	CASNRDMDPRYEQYF
TRBV7-2	many	TRBD1	TRBJ1-1	12	TGTGCCAGCAGCCACGGACAGGGCCTCGCTTTCTTT	CASSHGQGLAFF
TRBV11-2	-	-	TRBJ1-1	15	TGTGCCAGCAGCCCCAATGGCTTGACTGGGACTGAAGCTTTCTTT	CASSPNGLTGTEAFF
TRBV5-1	-	-	TRBJ2-5	15	TGCGCCAGCAGCTTGAGTCCGGGGAGGAAGGAGACCCAGTACTTC	CASSLSPGRKETQYF
TRBV9	-	TRBD2	TRBJ2-1	13	TGTGCCAGCAGCGTAGATCTAGCGGGCTTACAGTTCTTC	CASSVDLAGLQFF
TRBV12-3/TRBV12-4	once	-	TRBJ2-7	13	TGTGCCAGCAGGGGAGACGGTTCCCACGAGCAGTACTTC	CASRGDGSHEQYF
TRBV7-2	few	TRBD2	TRBJ2-3	16	TGTGCCAGCAGCTTCGGGGGGAGGGCCGGCACAGATACGCAGTATTTT	CASSFGGRAGTDTQYF
TRBV5-4	-	-	TRBJ2-7	15	TGTGCCAGCAGCTTGGGGCGGACTGATACGAGAGAGCAGTACTTC	CASSLGRTDTREQYF
TRBV15	-	TRBD2	TRBJ2-3	15	TGTGCCACCAGCCGGACGGGACTAGCAATAGATACGCAGTATTTT	CATSRTGLAIDTQYF
TRBV18	-	-	TRBJ2-3	15	TGTGCCAGCTCACATTGGGACACAATGACAGATACGCAGTATTTT	CASSHWDTMTDTQYF
TRBV29-1	-	-	TRBJ2-4	11	TGCAGCGTTGAAGACCGGTTTCAGGCGTACTTC	CSVEDRFQAYF
TRBV3-1/TRBV3-2	-	TRBD1	TRBJ1-2	15	TGTGCCAGCAGCCTTTTTCGGGGACAGGGGAGAGGCTACACCTTC	CASSLFRGQGRGYTF
TRBV28	once	-	TRBJ2-7	17	TGTGCCAGCAGTTTTAGCAGGGCCCTTCCTCGGGGGTACGAGCAGTACTTC	CASSFSRALPRGYEQYF
TRBV10-2	-	-	TRBJ2-5	13	TGCGCCAGCAGGGACAGCAACCAAGAGACCCAGTACTTC	CASRDSNQETQYF
TRBV2	-	-	TRBJ1-5	15	TGTGCCAGCAGTGAAAGTACAGTTAGCAATCAGCCCCAGCATTTT	CASSESTVSNQPQHF
TRBV7-2	-	-	TRBJ1-2	18	TGTGCCAGCAGCTTAAATGCGGGAAACCGGGTCCCATTAAGCAGCTACACCTTC	CASSLNAGNRVPLSSYTF
TRBV12-3/TRBV12-4	-	-	TRBJ2-7	13	TGTGCCAGCAGGCGTACAGGGTCTAGCGAGCAGTACTTC	CASRRTGSSEQYF
TRBV7-2	-	TRBD1	TRBJ2-2	16	TGTGCCAGCAGCGAACGGACAGGGTCGAGGTCCGGGGAGCTGTTTTTT	CASSERTGSRSGELFF
TRBV5-5	few	-	TRBJ1-5	15	TGTGCCAGCAGCTCCGCCCCGACAGGAAATCAGCCCCAGCATTTT	CASSSAPTGNQPQHF
TRBV19	once	-	TRBJ2-7	14	TGTGCCAGTAGTAGGGGGGTGGCCTCCTACGAGCAGTACTTC	CASSRGVASYEQYF
TRBV5-4	-	-	TRBJ2-3	13	TGTGCCAGCAGCTTGCTAGCAACAGATACGCAGTATTTT	CASSLLATDTQYF
TRBV9	-	-	TRBJ2-3	16	TGTGCCAGCAGCGTAGGCGGGTGGGCAAGTACAGATACGCAGTATTTT	CASSVGGWASTDTQYF
TRBV6-5	-	-	TRBJ1-1	15	TGTGCCAGCAGTTACACCGCCCAGGGGACCACTGAAGCTTTCTTT	CASSYTAQGTTEAFF
TRBV2	-	TRBD1	TRBJ1-5	15	TGTGCCAGCACACGGGGGAACAGGGGAGCTCAGCCCCAGCATTTT	CASTRGNRGAQPQHF
TRBV2	-	-	TRBJ1-5	14	TGTGCCAGCCGTGGGGACTCTAGCAATCAGCCCCAGCATTTT	CASRGDSSNQPQHF
TRBV4-2	-	-	TRBJ1-5	16	TGTGCCAGCAGCCCAAGTCCATCGAGGGAGGGTCAGCCCCAGCATTTT	CASSPSPSREGQPQHF